The 17 T cell receptor beta chains below were found in one sample sequenced in a study of T-cell reconstitution after alpha-beta-depleted transplantation in children. Researchers prepared the TCRbeta library using unique molecular identifiers, the study reports. TCRdb independently ran MiXCR on the PCR reads; one entry per CDR3 protein. The sample shows about 300,000 distinct CDR3 sequences, over 9.5% of them seen only once. The sequences come from PBMCs, collected before TCRalphabeta/CD19-depleted stem cell transplant. These receptors all stem from a boy in the first two years of life with acute myeloid leukemia, due to receive a stem cell transplant.

On this clonotype itself: A much larger clone differs by one base, so this may be a read error. V and J are TRBV2 and TRBJ2-3; D not certain. V was trimmed by 11 bases and J by 4 bases, leaving 13 bases between them. Germline CDR1 and CDR2: SNHLY and FYNNEI. There are 12 residues in the CDR3. The CDR3 DNA follows: TGTGCCTCCTTGGAGAAGGCAGATACGCAGTATTTT. Its translation: CASLEKADTQYF.

This clonotype was observed many times. The V gene is TRBV5-6, the J gene TRBJ2-3, with D possibly matching TRBD2 (5 bases). This CDR3 contains 14 residues. Trimming shortened V by 4 bases and J by 4 bases, and 13 bases separated the two germline ends. Germline V gene lookup returns CDR1 SGHDT and CDR2 YYEEEE. CDR3 residues: CASSLTSQADTQYF. In DNA form, the CDR3 reads TGTGCCAGCAGCCTCACTAGTCAGGCAGATACGCAGTATTTT.

The chain has TRBV10-3 and TRBJ2-6; D gene unclear. Trimming took off 6 bases at V and 0 bases at J, with 9 bases between the two ends. The germline gives CDR1 ENHRY, CDR2 SYGVKD. This CDR3 comprises 15 residues. The CDR3 spells CAIRAFFSGANVLTF. CDR3 sequence (DNA): TGTGCCATCAGGGCCTTTTTCTCTGGGGCCAACGTCCTGACTTTC.

The chain joins TRBV21-1 to TRBJ1-1. TRBV21-1 is tagged as a pseudogene. CDR3 size: 12 residues. CDR3 amino acids: CASSKASPEAFF. The CDR3 nucleotides are TGTGCCAGCAGCAAAGCTTCTCCTGAAGCTTTCTTT.

This clonotype has more than one count but fewer than ten. This chain connects TRBV7-2 to TRBJ2-1; 11 positions match TRBD2. CDR3 size: 16 residues. Per the germline V gene, CDR1 is SGHTA and CDR2 is FQGNSA. Trimming cost V 5 bases and J 4 bases; bases outside gene matches: 7. CDR3 DNA: TGTGCCAGCAGCGCAGGACTAGCGGGCCCGTACAATGAGCAGTTCTTC. This translates into CASSAGLAGPYNEQFF. Full variable domain (outside the CDR3, taken from reference TRBV7-2 and TRBJ2-1): GAGVSQSPSNKVTEKGKDVELRCDPISGHTALYWYRQSLGQGLEFLIYFQGNSAPDKSGLPSDRFSAERTGGSVSTLTIQRTQQEDSAVYLCASSAGLAGPYNEQFFGPGTRLTVL.

This clonotype appeared many times. The V gene is TRBV11-2, the J gene TRBJ2-6; 7 positions agree with TRBD2. Germline lookup yields CDR1 SGHAT and CDR2 FQNNGV. CDR3 length equals 13 residues. V lost 10 bases to trimming and J lost 2 bases; unmatched junction nucleotides: 2. The CDR3 protein is CAMGGTGANVLTF. The CDR3 region has the DNA TGTGCCATGGGGGGGACTGGGGCCAACGTCCTGACTTTC.

This clonotype came up a few times. This rearrangement joins TRBV19 to TRBJ2-3; tentatively, D is TRBD2 (5 bases). Trimming pared 5 bases from V and 1 base from J, leaving 16 bases between. This CDR3 comprises 16 residues. CDR1 and CDR2 from the germline V gene are LNHDA and SQIVND (reference sequence). The CDR3 spells CASSVFRGEGTDTQYF. The CDR3 nucleotides read TGTGCCAGTAGTGTTTTCCGGGGAGAGGGCACAGATACGCAGTATTTT.

This clonotype has a count of ten or more. The V and J genes are TRBV3-1 and TRBJ2-7; TRBD2 matches at 12 bases. From germline, CDR1 is LGHDT and CDR2 YNNKEL (reference sequence). Trimming removed 5 bases from V and 3 bases from J; junction bases left unmatched: 5. This CDR3 has 15 amino acids. The CDR3 spells CASSSRTSGIYEQYF. The CDR3 DNA is TGTGCCAGCAGCTCCCGGACTAGCGGGATCTACGAGCAGTACTTC.

This clonotype was recorded many times. CDR3 sequence (DNA): TGTGCCAGCAGTTACTCAACAGGGCCCCTCACAGATACGCAGTATTTT. Encoded protein: CASSYSTGPLTDTQYF. This rearrangement joins TRBV6-5 to TRBJ2-3, with D perhaps TRBD1 (6 bases). In germline, CDR1 is MNHEY, CDR2 SVGAGI. This CDR3 contains 16 residues. V was clipped by 0 bases and J by 2 bases, with 12 bases between them.

This clonotype was detected many times. Relative to the germline gene, one junction end is altered; a read error may explain this. The chain is built from TRBV29-1 and TRBJ2-1, with 7 nucleotides matching TRBD1. CDR3 length equals 12 residues. CDR1 is SQVTM and CDR2 is ANQGSEA in the germline V gene. The CDR3 nucleotides are TGCAGCGTTGAACGGACAGGAAGGATTCAGGACTTC. Translation: CSVERTGRIQDF.

As regards this clonotype: A clone one base away is much larger, so this may be a read error. The gene calls are TRBV25-1 and TRBJ1-5; 8 bases line up with TRBD1. This CDR3 spans 14 amino acids. CDR1 and CDR2 from the germline V gene are MGHDK and SYGVNS. The CDR3 DNA is TGTGCCGGCAGTAACCAGGGGGCGAATCAGCCCCAGCATTTT. Protein sequence: CAGSNQGANQPQHF.

The table lists this clonotype with many counts. This chain connects TRBV7-2 to TRBJ2-3; D ambiguous. CDR3 length equals 12 residues. V was clipped by 4 bases and J by 10 bases, with 12 bases between them. The germline gives CDR1 SGHTA, CDR2 FQGNSA. In DNA, the CDR3 is TGTGCCAGCAGCTCCGACCTCTCAGCGCAGTATTTT. This encodes CASSSDLSAQYF.

Concerning this clonotype: This may come from a read error, since a much larger clone is one base off. V usage is TRBV6-5 and J usage is TRBJ2-1; 10 bases are a match to TRBD2. CDR1 is MNHEY and CDR2 is SVGAGI in the germline V gene. J was trimmed by 8 bases and V by 4 bases; bases with no gene match: 8. The CDR3 spans 15 residues. CDR3 sequence (DNA): TGTGCCAGCAGTTCCCAGCGGGAGGGCATGGATGAGCAGTTCTTC. Translation: CASSSQREGMDEQFF.

This chain's CDR3 is CSVRDGRNTIYF. CDR3 nucleotides: TGCAGCGTTCGGGACGGAAGAAACACCATATATTTT. V is TRBV29-1 and J is TRBJ1-3, with D possibly matching TRBD1 (5 bases). Germline V gene sequence: CDR1 SQVTM, CDR2 ANQGSEA. The CDR3 extends over 12 amino acids. V was cut by 5 bases and J by 5 bases, with 10 bases left in between.

As for this clonotype: This may arise from a read error, as a much more abundant clone is one base away. The rearrangement joins TRBV28 to TRBJ1-1; 7 bases align to TRBD1. This CDR3 spans 15 amino acids. Germline-derived CDR1 and CDR2 are MDHEN and SYDVKM. V shed 2 bases, J shed 6 bases, and the junction held 9 bases outside the gene matches. The CDR3 nucleotides are TGTGCCAGCAGTTTAGTAGGGACAGAGGAACCTGAAGCTTTCTTT. Its protein product is CASSLVGTEEPEAFF.

This clonotype came up many times. V and J are TRBV6-5 and TRBJ1-6; no firm D call. Trimming took 2 bases from V and 8 from J, leaving 4 bases between them. This CDR3 region has 12 residues. CDR1 is MNHEY and CDR2 is SVGAGI in the germline V gene. CDR3 nucleotides: TGTGCCAGCAGTTACCAGGATTCACCCCTCCACTTT. Its protein product is CASSYQDSPLHF.

This clonotype was counted many times. The CDR3 loop is CASRRADTKETQYF. CDR3 bases: TGCGCCAGCAGGAGAGCGGATACTAAAGAGACCCAGTACTTC. The chain carries TRBV5-1 and TRBJ2-5; tentative D call: TRBD2 (5 bases). V shed 5 bases and J shed 3 bases, with 14 bases lying between them. CDR3 length: 14 residues. CDR1 is SGHRS, CDR2 YFSETQ, per germline.